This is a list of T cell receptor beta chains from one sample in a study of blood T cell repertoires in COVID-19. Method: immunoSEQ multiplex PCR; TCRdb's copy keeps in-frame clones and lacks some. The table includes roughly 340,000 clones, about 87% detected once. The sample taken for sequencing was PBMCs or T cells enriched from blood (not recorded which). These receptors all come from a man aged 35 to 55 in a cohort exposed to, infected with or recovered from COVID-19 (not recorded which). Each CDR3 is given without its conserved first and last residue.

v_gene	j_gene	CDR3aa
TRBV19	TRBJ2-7	ASSKTGFSTYEQY
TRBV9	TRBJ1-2	ASSRDRANYGYT
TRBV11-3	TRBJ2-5	ASSLGGKQETQY
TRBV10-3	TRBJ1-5	AIGRDSNQPQH
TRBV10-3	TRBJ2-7	AIRLAGANEQY
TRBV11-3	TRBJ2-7	ASSLVQGGEQY
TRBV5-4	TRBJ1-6	ASSQTGEGSPLH
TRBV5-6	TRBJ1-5	ASSLFGQPQH
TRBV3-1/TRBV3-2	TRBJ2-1	ASTPLASSSYNEQF
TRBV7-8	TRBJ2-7	ASSLASDYEQY
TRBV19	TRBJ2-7	ASSRLAGNYEQY
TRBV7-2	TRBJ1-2	ATGTAISYGYT
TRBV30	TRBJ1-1	AWRPSGVEAF
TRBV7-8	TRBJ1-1	ASSLVAQNTEAF
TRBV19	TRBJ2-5	ASRAGGETQY
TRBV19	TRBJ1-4	ASSVRTANNEKLF
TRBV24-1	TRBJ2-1	ATSGTGPRNEQF
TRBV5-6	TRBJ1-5	ASSSLERQGVLGQPQH
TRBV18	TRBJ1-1	ASSPSSRNTEAF
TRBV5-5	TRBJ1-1	ASSHRDWDTEAF
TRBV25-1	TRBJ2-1	ASNPSGSSNEQF
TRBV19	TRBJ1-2	ASRIRTGEGYT
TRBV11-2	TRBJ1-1	ASSPPGQGAAEAF
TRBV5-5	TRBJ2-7	ASSFAGGSYEQY
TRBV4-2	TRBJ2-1	ASSQERPRWTLAGKWHEQF
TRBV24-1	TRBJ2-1	ATSAAGGPHEQF
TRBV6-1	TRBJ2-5	ASSENRAETQY
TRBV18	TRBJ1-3	ASSPRGISGNTIY
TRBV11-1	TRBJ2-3	ASSQSTDTQY
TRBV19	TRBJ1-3	ASSTVTGTGSGNTIY
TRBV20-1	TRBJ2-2	SAGGTGELF
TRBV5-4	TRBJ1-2	ASSLQGSVGYT
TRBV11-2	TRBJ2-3	ASSGLAERLTDTQY
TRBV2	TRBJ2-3	ASSEGGRVDTQY
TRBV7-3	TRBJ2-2	ASSLNRNTGELF
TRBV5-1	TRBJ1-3	ASSLTGTSGNTIY
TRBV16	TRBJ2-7	ASSQFEGPYEQY
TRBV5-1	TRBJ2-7	ASSTTTGSYEQY
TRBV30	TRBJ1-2	AWSPGQDLYGYT
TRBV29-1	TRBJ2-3	SVVGGGTAGDTQY
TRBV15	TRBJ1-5	ATSRTARHPEEPQH
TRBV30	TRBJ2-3	AWRTSGSTDTQY
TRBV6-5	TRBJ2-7	ASTPSGSSYEQY
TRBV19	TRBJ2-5	ASSALGTSRGETQY
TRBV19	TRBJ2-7	ASSIDRTSGPYEQY